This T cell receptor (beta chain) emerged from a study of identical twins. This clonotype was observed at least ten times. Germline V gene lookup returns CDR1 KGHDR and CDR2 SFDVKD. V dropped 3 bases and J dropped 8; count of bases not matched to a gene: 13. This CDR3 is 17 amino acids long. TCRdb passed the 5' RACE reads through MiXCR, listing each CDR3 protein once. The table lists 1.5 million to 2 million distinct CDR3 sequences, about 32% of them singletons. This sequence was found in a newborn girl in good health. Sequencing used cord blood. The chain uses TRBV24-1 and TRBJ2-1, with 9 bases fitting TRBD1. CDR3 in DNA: TGTGCCACCAGTGATACTACCGGGACAGGGTTTAGAGATGAGCAGTTCTTC. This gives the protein CATSDTTGTGFRDEQFF.